This is a list of T cell receptor beta chains from one sample in a study of cytomegalovirus exposure and HLA in healthy donors. The table came from immunoSEQ multiplex PCR; TCRdb's copy has only in-frame clones and leaves some out. The repertoire includes about 160,000 clones, around 81% of them detected once, and about 13% sits in the top ten. The sample comprised PBMCs. These receptors were collected from a woman aged 50 to 60 in good health and CMV-seronegative. Each CDR3 is given without its conserved first and last residue. Fields, in order: J gene, V gene, CDR3 protein.

J: TRBJ2-7; V: TRBV18; CDR3: ASSPRNREAYEQY
J: TRBJ2-3; V: TRBV19; CDR3: ASSIRGERWDTQY
J: TRBJ2-7; V: TRBV6-5; CDR3: ASSDIQVLSEQY
J: TRBJ1-5; V: TRBV6-6; CDR3: ASSDRGDQPQH
J: TRBJ2-1; V: TRBV15; CDR3: ATSRDGLEGGEQF
J: NA; V: TRBV7-6; CDR3: ASSLNSRSYEQY
J: TRBJ1-2; V: TRBV6-6; CDR3: ASSQGPNYGYT
J: TRBJ2-3; V: TRBV7-7; CDR3: ASSLGQSDTQY
J: TRBJ1-5; V: TRBV6-1; CDR3: ATSETGRQPQH
J: TRBJ1-5; V: TRBV5-3; CDR3: ARSLLYGGGGTQPQH
J: TRBJ2-2; V: TRBV7-2; CDR3: ASSFSLTNTGELF
J: TRBJ2-7; V: TRBV7-2; CDR3: ASSPEQGTGYEQY
J: TRBJ2-7; V: TRBV5-4; CDR3: ATGLAGSYEQY
J: TRBJ2-7; V: TRBV5-5; CDR3: ASSYGQAGEY
J: TRBJ2-3; V: TRBV30; CDR3: AWKVTSATDTQY
J: TRBJ2-5; V: TRBV29-1; CDR3: SVERGETQY
J: TRBJ2-1; V: TRBV23-1; CDR3: ASSHSHRVRNEQF
J: TRBJ2-1; V: TRBV6-1; CDR3: ASKTGGVVVEQF
J: TRBJ1-2; V: TRBV30; CDR3: AWSATGGRNYGYT
J: TRBJ2-1; V: TRBV11-2; CDR3: ASSPGTGYNEQF
J: TRBJ1-1; V: TRBV21-1; CDR3: ASSKEGRKQAGDEAF
J: TRBJ1-1; V: TRBV29-1; CDR3: SVVTANTEAF
J: TRBJ2-7; V: TRBV19; CDR3: ASSTTQDRNYEQY
J: TRBJ1-1; V: TRBV18; CDR3: ASSRGDSEAF
J: TRBJ1-3; V: TRBV19; CDR3: ASSFRRDRGGNTIY
J: TRBJ1-4; V: TRBV5-6; CDR3: ASSTQGGEGYNEKLF
J: TRBJ2-3; V: TRBV7-2; CDR3: ASSLWWADNTQY
J: TRBJ1-6; V: TRBV19; CDR3: ATARGYNSPLH
J: TRBJ2-1; V: TRBV28; CDR3: ASSTGTIYNEQF
J: TRBJ2-7; V: TRBV6-5; CDR3: ASSYSSGREGKY
J: TRBJ2-3; V: TRBV10-3; CDR3: AISDGTGGPDTQY
J: TRBJ1-5; V: TRBV30; CDR3: AWRPGQGVWSNQPQH
J: TRBJ2-3; V: TRBV5-6; CDR3: ASSLYSGVHASTDTQY
J: TRBJ2-1; V: TRBV10-2; CDR3: ASAGTSGGASYNEQF
J: TRBJ2-1; V: TRBV9; CDR3: ASSGIAEPANEQF
J: TRBJ2-5; V: TRBV19; CDR3: ASSPVGGQETQY
J: TRBJ2-7; V: TRBV10-3; CDR3: AIRAGYEQY
J: TRBJ2-7; V: TRBV29-1; CDR3: SVGQYYEQY
J: TRBJ2-7; V: TRBV7-2; CDR3: ASRLTPGGPYEQY
J: TRBJ2-1; V: TRBV5-6; CDR3: AGSQDRGFWDEQF
J: TRBJ1-1; V: TRBV7-9; CDR3: ASNLGQGESTEAF
J: TRBJ1-1; V: TRBV19; CDR3: ASGKTGAAEAF
J: TRBJ1-2; V: TRBV27; CDR3: ASSSPGGAYGYT
J: TRBJ1-5; V: TRBV29-1; CDR3: SVGGQTHDQPQH
J: TRBJ2-5; V: TRBV25-1; CDR3: ASSVYSQETQY
J: TRBJ1-1; V: TRBV5-8; CDR3: ASSLQGATEAF
J: TRBJ2-1; V: TRBV7-2; CDR3: ASRKGDGDYNEQF
J: TRBJ2-5; V: TRBV5-4; CDR3: ASSLDQGLARETQY
J: TRBJ2-1; V: TRBV7-9; CDR3: ASSLARGGLSYNEQF
J: TRBJ1-5; V: TRBV2; CDR3: ASSRGPSYSNQPQH
J: TRBJ2-1; V: TRBV7-2; CDR3: ASSRRTGALEQF
J: TRBJ2-7; V: TRBV18; CDR3: ASSSRGLFDEQY
J: TRBJ2-1; V: TRBV30; CDR3: AWGGSAYNEQF